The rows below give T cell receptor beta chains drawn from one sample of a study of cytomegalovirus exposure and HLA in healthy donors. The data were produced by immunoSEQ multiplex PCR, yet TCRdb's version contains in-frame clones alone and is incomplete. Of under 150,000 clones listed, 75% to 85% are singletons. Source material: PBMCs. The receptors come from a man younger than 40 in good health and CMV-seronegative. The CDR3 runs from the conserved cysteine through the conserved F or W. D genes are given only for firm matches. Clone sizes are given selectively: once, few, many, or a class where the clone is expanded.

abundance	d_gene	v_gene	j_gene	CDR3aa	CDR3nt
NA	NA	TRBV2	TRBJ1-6	CASRGMTGQGSPLHF	TGTGCCAGCAGGGGAATGACGGGTCAGGGGTCACCCCTCCACTTT
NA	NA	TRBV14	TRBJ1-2	CASSHLAPESGYTF	TGTGCCAGCAGCCATCTAGCGCCAGAATCTGGCTACACCTTC
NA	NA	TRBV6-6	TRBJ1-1	CASTLPGGAEAFF	TGTGCCAGCACCCTCCCTGGGGGGGCTGAAGCTTTCTTT
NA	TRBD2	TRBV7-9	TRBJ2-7	CASSSSSQTSGSYEQYF	TGTGCCAGCAGCTCCAGCTCGCAGACTAGCGGCTCCTACGAGCAGTACTTC
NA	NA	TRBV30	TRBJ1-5	CAWSKGFPSNQPQHF	TGTGCCTGGAGTAAGGGGTTCCCTAGCAATCAGCCCCAGCATTTT
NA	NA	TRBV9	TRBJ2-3	CASSGPLPRGGSTDTQYF	TGTGCCAGCAGCGGGCCACTACCGCGGGGCGGGAGCACAGATACGCAGTATTTT
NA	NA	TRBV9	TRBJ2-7	CASSVGSGQYYEQYF	TGTGCCAGCAGCGTCGGATCGGGACAATACTACGAGCAGTACTTC
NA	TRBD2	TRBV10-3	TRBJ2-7	CAISEPEREASYEQYF	TGTGCCATCAGTGAGCCAGAGCGGGAGGCCTCCTACGAGCAGTACTTC
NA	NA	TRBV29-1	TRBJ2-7	CSVPRGMNSDSYEQYF	TGCAGCGTTCCCAGGGGTATGAACAGCGACTCCTACGAGCAGTACTTC
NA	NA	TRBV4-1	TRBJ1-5	CASSQSRDQPQHF	TGCGCCAGCAGCCAATCCCGGGATCAGCCCCAGCATTTT
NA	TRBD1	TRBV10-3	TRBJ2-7	CAIRTGTGNSYEQYF	TGTGCCATCAGAACCGGGACAGGGAATTCCTACGAGCAGTACTTC
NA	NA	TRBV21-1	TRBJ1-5	CASSKEVGTGNQPQHF	NA
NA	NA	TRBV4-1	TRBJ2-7	CASSQAQGPYEQYF	TGCGCCAGCAGCCAGGCACAGGGTCCCTACGAGCAGTACTTC
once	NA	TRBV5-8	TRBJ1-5	CASSLDSHNQPQHF	TGTGCCAGCAGCTTAGACAGCCATAATCAGCCCCAGCATTTT
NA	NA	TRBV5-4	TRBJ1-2	CASSLGGVSARGYTF	TGTGCCAGCAGCTTAGGGGGGGTTTCGGCGCGTGGCTACACCTTC
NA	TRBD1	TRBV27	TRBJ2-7	CASSWGQGGYEQYF	TGTGCCAGCAGTTGGGGACAGGGTGGGTACGAGCAGTACTTC
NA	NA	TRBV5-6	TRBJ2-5	CASSFYSLSTEETQYF	TGTGCCAGCAGCTTCTATAGCCTCAGTACCGAAGAGACCCAGTACTTC
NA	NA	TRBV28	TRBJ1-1	CASSLRETNTEAFF	TGTGCCAGCAGTTTGCGGGAGACGAACACTGAAGCTTTCTTT
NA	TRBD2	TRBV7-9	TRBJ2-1	CASSFRREGYGEQFF	TGTGCCAGCAGCTTTCGGCGGGAGGGCTACGGTGAGCAGTTCTTC
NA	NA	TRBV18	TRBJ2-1	CASSPQRDEQFF	TGTGCCAGCTCACCGCAGCGCGATGAGCAGTTCTTC
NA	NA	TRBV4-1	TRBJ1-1	CASSQRAGNTEAFF	TGCGCCAGCAGCCAACGCGCGGGGAACACTGAAGCTTTCTTT
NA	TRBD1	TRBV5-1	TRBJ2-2	CASSLLQGETGELFF	TGCGCCAGCAGCCTACTGCAGGGGGAAACCGGGGAGCTGTTTTTT
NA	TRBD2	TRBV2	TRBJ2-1	CASREAGELWERKYNEQFF	TGTGCCAGCAGGGAAGCGGGAGAATTATGGGAAAGGAAATACAATGAGCAGTTCTTC
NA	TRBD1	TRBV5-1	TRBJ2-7	CASSLLRDSSYEQYF	TGCGCCAGCAGCTTGCTACGGGACAGCTCCTACGAGCAGTACTTC
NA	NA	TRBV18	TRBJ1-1	CASSRTEITEAFF	TGTGCCAGCTCACGGACAGAAATCACTGAAGCTTTCTTT
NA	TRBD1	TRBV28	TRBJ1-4	CASSSTGAVPNEKLFF	TGTGCCAGCAGTTCCACAGGGGCCGTCCCGAATGAAAAACTGTTTTTT
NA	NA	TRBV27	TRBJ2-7	CASAYSLSAYEQYF	TGTGCCAGTGCCTACAGCTTGTCCGCCTACGAGCAGTACTTC
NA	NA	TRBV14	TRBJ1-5	CASSQDKLGVYGNQPQHF	TGTGCCAGCAGCCAAGATAAGTTAGGGGTTTATGGCAATCAGCCCCAGCATTTT
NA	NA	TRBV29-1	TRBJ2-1	CSVEDSGRVYNEQFF	TGCAGCGTTGAAGATTCTGGCAGGGTCTACAATGAGCAGTTCTTC
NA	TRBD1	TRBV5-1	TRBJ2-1	CASDSGTGNEQFF	TGCGCCAGCGATTCCGGGACAGGGAATGAGCAGTTCTTC
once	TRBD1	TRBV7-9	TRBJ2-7	CASSHPGQGPYEQYF	TGTGCCAGCAGCCATCCGGGACAGGGTCCCTACGAGCAGTACTTC
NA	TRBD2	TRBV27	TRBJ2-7	CASSSGTTKYEQYF	TGTGCCAGCAGTTCGGGGACTACAAAATACGAGCAGTACTTC
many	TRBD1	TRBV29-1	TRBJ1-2	CSVRETGDYGYTF	TGCAGCGTACGGGAAACAGGGGATTATGGCTACACCTTC
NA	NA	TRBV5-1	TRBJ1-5	CASSLDGTSNQPQNF	TGCGCCAGCAGCTTGGACGGGACTAGCAATCAGCCCCAGAATTTT
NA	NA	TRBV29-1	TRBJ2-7	CSVEGQLDPYEQYF	TGCAGCGTCGAGGGACAACTAGATCCCTACGAGCAGTACTTC
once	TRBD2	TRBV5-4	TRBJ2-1	CASSNAGGANEQFF	TGTGCCAGCAGCAACGCGGGAGGCGCCAATGAGCAGTTCTTC
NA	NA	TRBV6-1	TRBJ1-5	CASSEWGVIGNQPQHF	TGTGCCAGCAGTGAATGGGGGGTTATAGGCAATCAGCCCCAGCATTTT
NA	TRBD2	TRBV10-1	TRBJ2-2	CASSRDYTSGELFF	TGCGCCAGCAGCCGGGACTACACTTCCGGGGAGCTGTTTTTT
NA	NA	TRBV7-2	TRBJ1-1	CASGFRDNMNTEAFF	TGTGCGAGCGGGTTCCGGGACAACATGAACACTGAAGCTTTCTTT
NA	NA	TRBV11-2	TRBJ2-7	CASSRNTRIYEQYF	TGTGCCAGCAGCCGCAACACTAGGATATACGAGCAGTACTTC
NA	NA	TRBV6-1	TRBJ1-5	CASKQSGYSNQPQHF	TGTGCCAGCAAGCAATCAGGTTATAGCAATCAGCCCCAGCATTTT
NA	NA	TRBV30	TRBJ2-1	CAWSPKSPGSYNEQFF	TGTGCCTGGAGTCCGAAGTCCCCGGGCTCCTACAATGAGCAGTTCTTC
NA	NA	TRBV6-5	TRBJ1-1	CASSWARAGTEAFF	TGTGCCAGCAGTTGGGCCAGGGCTGGCACTGAAGCTTTCTTT
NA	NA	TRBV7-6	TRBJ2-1	CASSLSRTGNEQFF	TGTGCCAGCAGCTTATCGAGGACGGGGAATGAGCAGTTCTTC
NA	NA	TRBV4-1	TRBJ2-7	CASSRLGHGDEQYF	TGCGCCAGCAGCCGCCTGGGACACGGGGACGAGCAGTACTTC
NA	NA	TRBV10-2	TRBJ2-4	CASSTTGQLAKNIQYF	TGCGCCAGCAGCACGACTGGACAGTTAGCCAAAAACATTCAGTACTTC
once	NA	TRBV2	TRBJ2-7	CASSITGLQGTYEQYF	TGTGCCAGCAGTATTACAGGGCTTCAGGGTACCTACGAGCAGTACTTC
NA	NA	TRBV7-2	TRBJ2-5	CASSFSAGRGETQYF	TGTGCCAGCAGCTTTTCGGCAGGCAGAGGGGAGACCCAGTACTTC
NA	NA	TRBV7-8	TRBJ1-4	CASSDLQGFELFF	TGTGCCAGCAGCGACTTACAGGGATTCGAACTGTTTTTT
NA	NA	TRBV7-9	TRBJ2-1	CASSPGTRNEQFF	TGTGCCAGCAGCCCCGGGACTCGAAATGAGCAGTTCTTC
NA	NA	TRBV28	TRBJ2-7	CASTGDDSYEQYF	TGTGCCAGCACGGGGGACGACTCCTACGAGCAGTACTTC
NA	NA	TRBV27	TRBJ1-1	CASSLSAGNTEAFF	TGTGCCAGCAGTTTATCGGCAGGGAACACTGAAGCTTTCTTT
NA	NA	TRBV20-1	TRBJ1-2	CSAPRENGYTF	TGCAGTGCTCCTCGGGAGAATGGCTACACCTTC
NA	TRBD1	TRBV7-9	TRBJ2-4	CASCPTGVNIQYF	TGTGCCAGCTGCCCGACAGGGGTAAACATTCAGTACTTC
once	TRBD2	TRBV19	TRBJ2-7	CASRRQGLAGDEQYF	TGTGCCAGTAGGAGACAGGGACTAGCGGGAGACGAGCAGTACTTC
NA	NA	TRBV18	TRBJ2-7	CASSPVTYEQYF	TGTGCCAGCTCACCAGTTACCTACGAGCAGTACTTC